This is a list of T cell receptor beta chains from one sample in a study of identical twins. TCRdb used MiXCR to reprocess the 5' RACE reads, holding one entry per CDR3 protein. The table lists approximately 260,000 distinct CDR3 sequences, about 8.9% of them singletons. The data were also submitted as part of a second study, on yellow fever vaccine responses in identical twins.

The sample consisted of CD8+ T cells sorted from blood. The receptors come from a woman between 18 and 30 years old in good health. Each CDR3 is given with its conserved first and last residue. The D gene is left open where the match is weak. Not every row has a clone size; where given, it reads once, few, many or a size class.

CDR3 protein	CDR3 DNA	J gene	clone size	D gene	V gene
CASSGLAGVTGELFF	TGTGCCAGCTCCGGACTAGCGGGAGTCACCGGGGAGCTGTTTTTT	TRBJ2-2	-	TRBD2	TRBV12-3/TRBV12-4
CASTGPGDHTDTQYF	TGTGCCAGCACCGGACCAGGAGATCACACAGATACGCAGTATTTT	TRBJ2-3	few	-	TRBV9
CASSQDGSGYEQYF	TGCGCCAGCAGCCAAGACGGTTCGGGCTACGAGCAGTACTTC	TRBJ2-7	few	-	TRBV4-3
CASNRGITEAFF	TGTGCCAGCAACAGGGGGATCACTGAAGCTTTCTTT	TRBJ1-1	-	TRBD1	TRBV28
CSGGGDPYYNEQFF	TGCAGCGGTGGGGGGGACCCCTACTACAATGAGCAGTTCTTC	TRBJ2-1	-	TRBD2	TRBV29-1
CASAPVSSYNEQFF	TGTGCCAGCGCCCCGGTAAGCTCCTACAATGAGCAGTTCTTC	TRBJ2-1	few	-	TRBV6-2/TRBV6-3
CASSLTPISQPQHF	TGTGCCAGCAGTTTAACGCCTATTAGTCAGCCCCAGCATTTT	TRBJ1-5	-	-	TRBV27
CASSYFFTGVPYNEQFF	TGTGCCAGCAGTTACTTCTTTACTGGCGTACCCTACAATGAGCAGTTCTTC	TRBJ2-1	-	-	TRBV6-5
CASSQESAGLSYEQYF	TGTGCCAGCAGCCAAGAATCGGCGGGGCTCTCCTACGAGCAGTACTTC	TRBJ2-7	-	-	TRBV3-1
CASNLGGAVGETQYF	TGTGCCAGCAACCTCGGGGGGGCCGTAGGTGAGACCCAGTACTTC	TRBJ2-5	many	TRBD2	TRBV9
CASTLGATPYEQYF	TGTGCCAGCACTCTAGGGGCCACTCCCTACGAGCAGTACTTC	TRBJ2-7	many	-	TRBV7-9
CASSLMNTEAFF	TGTGCCAGCAGTCTGATGAACACTGAAGCTTTCTTT	TRBJ1-1	many	-	TRBV12-3/TRBV12-4
CASSLWASGDSTDTQYF	TGTGCCAGCAGTTTATGGGCTAGCGGGGACTCCACAGATACGCAGTATTTT	TRBJ2-3	few	TRBD2	TRBV28
CASRLRMNTEAFF	TGTGCCAGCAGACTACGGATGAACACTGAAGCTTTCTTT	TRBJ1-1	many	-	TRBV6-6
CASSQTGVYNEQFF	TGTGCCAGCAGTCAGACAGGGGTCTACAATGAGCAGTTCTTC	TRBJ2-1	many	TRBD1	TRBV12-3/TRBV12-4
CASSTGTGGYNSPLHF	TGTGCCAGCAGCACCGGGACAGGGGGCTATAATTCACCCCTCCACTTT	TRBJ1-6	few	TRBD1	TRBV12-3/TRBV12-4
CASTPLKSSYNEQFF	TGTGCCAGCACCCCCTTAAAAAGCTCCTACAATGAGCAGTTCTTC	TRBJ2-1	-	-	TRBV12-3/TRBV12-4
CASSLQGRNQPQHF	TGTGCCAGCAGCCTCCAGGGGAGGAATCAGCCCCAGCATTTT	TRBJ1-5	-	-	TRBV5-6
CASSLGIPNEQFF	TGTGCCAGCAGTTTAGGCATCCCCAATGAGCAGTTCTTC	TRBJ2-1	-	-	TRBV12-3/TRBV12-4
CASSRPDGGETQYF	TGTGCCAGCAGCCGGCCCGACGGGGGGGAGACCCAGTACTTC	TRBJ2-5	-	TRBD2	TRBV7-9
CASSPPLDGISTDTPYF	TGTGCCAGCTCACCACCGTTGGACGGAATTAGCACAGATACGCCGTATTTT	TRBJ2-3	-	-	TRBV18
CSVEGGSDNEQFF	TGCAGCGTTGAAGGCGGGAGTGATAATGAGCAGTTCTTC	TRBJ2-1	-	TRBD2	TRBV29-1
CASGDLEKLFF	TGTGCCTCCGGAGACCTGGAAAAACTGTTTTTT	TRBJ1-4	few	-	TRBV28
CSATAIYGYTF	TGCAGCGCAACAGCGATCTATGGCTACACCTTC	TRBJ1-2	few	-	TRBV29-1
CASSLVGPGGDTQYF	TGTGCCAGCAGCTTAGTAGGGCCTGGCGGAGATACGCAGTATTTT	TRBJ2-3	-	-	TRBV7-2
CASSFDRPDNEQFF	TGTGCCAGCAGTTTTGACAGGCCAGACAATGAGCAGTTCTTC	TRBJ2-1	-	-	TRBV6-2/TRBV6-3
CASSLVGRLIYGRELFF	TGTGCCAGCAGTTTAGTAGGGCGGCTAATCTACGGCCGGGAGCTGTTTTTT	TRBJ2-2	many	-	TRBV27
CAIRTDGQNTGELFF	TGTGCCATCAGAACCGACGGACAGAACACCGGGGAGCTGTTTTTT	TRBJ2-2	many	-	TRBV10-3
CASSIGLAGNYNEQFF	TGTGCCAGCAGTATCGGACTAGCGGGAAATTACAATGAGCAGTTCTTC	TRBJ2-1	many	TRBD2	TRBV27
CASSPVTSHRSYEQYF	TGTGCCAGCAGCCCGGTGACTAGCCACCGGTCCTACGAGCAGTACTTC	TRBJ2-7	-	TRBD2	TRBV7-9
CASSERSGQGVKETQYF	TGTGCCAGCAGCGAGCGTAGCGGACAGGGGGTTAAAGAGACCCAGTACTTC	TRBJ2-5	few	TRBD1	TRBV9
CASSWGTGEQPQHF	TGTGCCAGCAGTTGGGGGACAGGGGAGCAGCCCCAGCATTTT	TRBJ1-5	-	TRBD1	TRBV27
CASSPVGQGNNSPLHF	TGCGCCAGCAGCCCCGTAGGACAGGGAAATAATTCACCCCTCCACTTT	TRBJ1-6	many	TRBD1	TRBV4-1
CASSSLAGANTGELFF	TGTGCCAGCAGTTCCTTAGCGGGGGCGAACACCGGGGAGCTGTTTTTT	TRBJ2-2	-	TRBD2	TRBV12-3/TRBV12-4
CASSLDRGKNTEAFF	TGTGCCAGCAGCTTAGATCGGGGAAAGAACACTGAAGCTTTCTTT	TRBJ1-1	few	-	TRBV11-2
CASSLAGTGLDEQFF	TGTGCCAGCAGCTTAGCCGGGACAGGGTTGGATGAGCAGTTCTTC	TRBJ2-1	few	TRBD1	TRBV7-9
CASSQEEWRAAPQETQYF	TGTGCCAGCAGCCAAGAGGAGTGGCGGGCGGCCCCCCAAGAGACCCAGTACTTC	TRBJ2-5	many	-	TRBV3-1
CASSPTREAAYEQYF	TGTGCCAGCAGCCCAACTAGGGAGGCTGCCTACGAGCAGTACTTC	TRBJ2-7	many	-	TRBV7-3
CASSPRQTSYEQYF	TGTGCCAGCAGTCCGAGACAGACATCCTACGAGCAGTACTTC	TRBJ2-7	many	-	TRBV12-3/TRBV12-4
CASLDSYEQYF	TGTGCCAGCCTGGACAGCTACGAGCAGTACTTC	TRBJ2-7	-	-	TRBV2